This T cell receptor beta chain was retrieved from a study of blood T cell repertoires in COVID-19. As for the study in general: Samples came from the United States, Italy and Spain, spanning acute and convalescent COVID-19. PBMCs, B-cell-depleted T cells, or T cells were the source of the cDNA or gDNA that made up the material.

Original methodology: It was from reference gene primer amplification that nucleated cell counts were estimated. TCRdb keeps only in-frame clones here, not all; method: immunoSEQ multiplex PCR. D and trimming were read from the DNA, whereas the V and J calls and clone size are those reported in that table. The table includes just over 65,000 clones, under 90% detected once. Germline lookup yields CDR1 WSHSY and CDR2 SAAADI. CDR3 length: 15 amino acids. Trimming took 4 bases from V and 4 from J, leaving 16 bases between them. The sequenced material came from peripheral blood. The chain recombines TRBV10-2 with TRBJ1-1, with D maybe TRBD1 (5 bases). This TCR was sampled from a man aged 55 to 69 with acute or convalescent COVID-19. The CDR3 DNA sequence: TGCGCCAGCAGTGCCGCCCCGCGACAGTCCACTGAAGCTTTCTTT. The encoded protein is CASSAAPRQSTEAFF.